The 14 T cell receptor beta chains reported below all come from one sample, sequenced in a study of blood T cell repertoires in COVID-19. The assay was immunoSEQ multiplex PCR, and TCRdb's table has in-frame clones only and misses some. Among 250,000 to 350,000 clones listed, roughly 90% were seen once. Sequenced: peripheral blood. Receptors were obtained from a man aged 25-45 years with acute or convalescent COVID-19.

The rearrangement joins TRBV28 to TRBJ2-3; 10 nucleotides match TRBD1. This CDR3 contains 15 residues. Per the germline V gene, CDR1 is MDHEN and CDR2 is SYDVKM. V shed 5 bases, J shed 3 bases, and the junction held 5 bases outside the gene matches. Written as DNA, the CDR3 is TGTGCCAGCAGTCCGACGGGACAGGGGACAGATACGCAGTATTTT. This translates into CASSPTGQGTDTQYF.

The J gene is TRBJ1-3, the V gene TRBV19, with a tentative D call TRBD1 (6 bases). Germline loops: CDR1 LNHDA, CDR2 SQIVND (reference sequence). The CDR3 length is 15 residues. Trimming took 8 bases from V and 0 from J, leaving 14 bases between them. The CDR3 loop is CASGHRASSGNTIYF. The CDR3 region has the DNA TGTGCCAGTGGACACAGGGCCAGCTCTGGAAACACCATATATTTT. Variable domain in full (rest from reference TRBV19 and TRBJ1-3): DGGITQSPKYLFRKEGQNVTLSCEQNLNHDAMYWYRQDPGQGLRLIYYSQIVNDFQKGDIAEGYSVSREKKESFPLTVTSAQKNPTAFYLCASGHRASSGNTIYFGEGSWLTVV.

The chain carries TRBV5-4 and TRBJ2-7; a weak D match, TRBD1 (5 bases). Per the germline V gene, CDR1 is SGHNT and CDR2 is YYREEE (reference sequence). The CDR3 contains 13 residues. The germline V and J ends were trimmed by 5 bases and 6 bases, with 15 bases remaining between them. The CDR3 region is CASSAPQGTEQYF. The CDR3 bases are TGTGCCAGCAGTGCCCCCCAGGGTACCGAGCAGTACTTC.

The chain joins TRBV30 to TRBJ1-4; 9 nucleotides match TRBD1. The CDR3 consists of 12 residues. After removal of 3 bases from V and 7 bases from J, the junction contained 0 bases not matched to a gene. Per germline, CDR1 GTSNPN and CDR2 SVGIG (reference sequence). CDR3 nucleotide sequence: TGTGCCTGGAGGGACAGGGGTGAAAAACTGTTTTTT. This sequence encodes CAWRDRGEKLFF.

The V gene is TRBV6-5, the J gene TRBJ1-2; 9 positions match TRBD1. The CDR3 has 14 amino acids. CDR1 is MNHEY, CDR2 SVGAGI, per germline. V shed 8 bases, J shed 6 bases, and the junction held 10 bases outside the gene matches. The CDR3 DNA reads as TGTGCCAGCGCCGGCGCCGGGACAGGGAATGGCTACACCTTC. Its protein is CASAGAGTGNGYTF.

The chain employs TRBV6-5 and TRBJ1-6; no clear D. Germline V CDR1 and CDR2: MNHEY, SVGAGI. V was trimmed by 3 bases and J by 7 bases, leaving 13 bases between them. CDR3 length: 15 amino acids. CDR3 region: CASSYYWQWNSPLHF. CDR3 nucleotides: TGTGCCAGCAGTTATTATTGGCAGTGGAATTCACCCCTCCACTTT.

The chain is built from TRBV29-1 and TRBJ1-1; D may be TRBD1 (5 bases). CDR1 is SQVTM, CDR2 ANQGSEA, per germline. Trimming stripped 5 bases from V and 2 bases from J, with 12 bases between. The CDR3 consists of 13 residues. The CDR3: CSVKGQGNTEAFF. In DNA form, the CDR3 reads TGCAGCGTTAAAGGTCAGGGTAACACTGAAGCTTTCTTT.

The chain uses TRBV5-4 and TRBJ1-2, with D tentatively TRBD1 (5 bases). This CDR3 has 15 residues. Germline lookup yields CDR1 SGHNT and CDR2 YYREEE (reference sequence). V dropped 4 bases and J dropped 6 bases, with 19 bases sitting between them. The CDR3 is CASSGFDSGIHGYTF. DNA for the CDR3: TGTGCCAGCAGCGGATTTGACAGTGGAATACATGGCTACACCTTC.

The chain recombines TRBV27 with TRBJ2-7; 14 nucleotides agree with TRBD2. Trimming cost V 5 bases and J 4 bases; bases outside gene matches: 13. The CDR3 extends over 18 amino acids. Germline values: CDR1 MNHEY, CDR2 SMNVEV (reference sequence). CDR3 residues: CASSRGGTSGGVIYEQYF. The CDR3 DNA reads TGTGCCAGCAGTCGGGGCGGGACTAGCGGGGGTGTTATTTACGAGCAGTACTTC.

This chain uses TRBV18 with TRBJ2-7, with a tentative D call TRBD1 (6 bases). From germline, CDR1 is KGHSH and CDR2 LQKENI. Trimming took 6 bases from V and 6 from J, leaving 12 bases between them. The CDR3 is 12 amino acids. The CDR3 here is CASSSQGGEQYF. The CDR3 DNA reads as TGTGCCAGCTCGTCACAGGGTGGCGAGCAGTACTTC.

The gene calls are TRBV9 and TRBJ2-3; 9 bases fit TRBD1. The junction had 6 bases not matched to a gene; V was cut back by 6 bases and J by 1 base. The CDR3 consists of 15 residues. In germline, CDR1 is SGDLS, CDR2 YYNGEE. The DNA of the CDR3 is TGTGCCAGCAACACACAGGGGGCAGGCACAGATACGCAGTATTTT. Translation: CASNTQGAGTDTQYF.

The chain recombines TRBV18 with TRBJ1-2, with 9 bases aligning to TRBD1. V lost 4 bases, J lost 0 bases, and 3 bases stayed unmatched. Germline values: CDR1 KGHSH, CDR2 LQKENI. CDR3 size: 15 residues. The CDR3 reads CASSLTGGSNYGYTF. The DNA for the CDR3 is TGTGCCAGCTCACTAACAGGGGGCTCTAACTATGGCTACACCTTC.

The chain recombines TRBV18 with TRBJ1-2; D gene uncertain. V lost 2 bases and J 3 bases, leaving 7 bases between the germline ends. This CDR3 has 13 amino acids. Germline assignment: CDR1 KGHSH and CDR2 LQKENI. The CDR3 region has the DNA TGTGCCAGCTCACCATCGCGGGACTATGGCTACACCTTC. Translation gives CASSPSRDYGYTF. Based on the CDR3 plus reference TRBV18 and TRBJ1-2, the full variable domain is NAGVMQNPRHLVRRRGQEARLRCSPMKGHSHVYWYRQLPEEGLKFMVYLQKENIIDESGMPKERFSAEFPKEGPSILRIQQVVRGDSAAYFCASSPSRDYGYTFGSGTRLTVV.

This clone is a singleton in its sample. This same CDR3 is encoded by further DNA sequences in the sample. The J gene is TRBJ1-5, the V gene TRBV19; tentative D call: TRBD1 (6 bases). The CDR3 has 13 amino acids. Trimming took off 6 bases at V and 2 bases at J, with 8 bases between the two ends. Germline assignment: CDR1 LNHDA and CDR2 SQIVND (reference sequence). The CDR3 DNA is TGTGCCAGTAGCAGACAGGGCAATCAGCCCCAGCATTTT. Translation gives CASSRQGNQPQHF.